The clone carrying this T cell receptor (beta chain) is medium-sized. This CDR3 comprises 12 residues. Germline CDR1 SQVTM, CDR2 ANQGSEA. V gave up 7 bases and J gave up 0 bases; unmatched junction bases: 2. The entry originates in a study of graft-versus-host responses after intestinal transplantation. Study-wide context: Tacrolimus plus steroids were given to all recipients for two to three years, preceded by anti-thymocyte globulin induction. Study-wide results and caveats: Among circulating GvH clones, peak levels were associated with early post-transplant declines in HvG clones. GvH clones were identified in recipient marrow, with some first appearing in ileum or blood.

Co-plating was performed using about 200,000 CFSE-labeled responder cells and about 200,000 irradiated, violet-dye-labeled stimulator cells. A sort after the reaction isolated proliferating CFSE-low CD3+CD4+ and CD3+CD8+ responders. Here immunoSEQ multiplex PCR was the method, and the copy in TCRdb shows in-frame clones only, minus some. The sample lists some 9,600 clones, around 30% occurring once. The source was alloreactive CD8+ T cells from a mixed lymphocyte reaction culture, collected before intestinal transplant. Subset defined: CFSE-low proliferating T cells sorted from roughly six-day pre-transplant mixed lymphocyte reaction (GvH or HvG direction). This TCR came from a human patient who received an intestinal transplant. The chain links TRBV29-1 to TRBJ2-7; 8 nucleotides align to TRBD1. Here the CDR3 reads CSATGASYEQYF. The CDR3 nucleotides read TGCAGCGCGACAGGGGCCTCCTACGAGCAGTACTTC.